This T cell receptor (beta chain) stems from a study of identifying expanded T cells in peripheral blood (dated by TCRdb to between 2018 and 2021). Some background on the complete study: Separate aliquots of the same genomic DNA pool were sequenced to produce technical replicates, and four replicates were compared in pairs. The paper's findings and limits, for the study overall: Across all healthy-donor time intervals, the beta-binomial model significantly cut both the number of clones called differentially abundant and the false-positive rate. The authors expected biological variance in healthy repertoires might increase further over much longer intervals such as months to years. Between technical replicates the binomial model flagged about 1.1 differentially abundant clones, whereas over around 2 weeks the binomial model flagged about 16.4 and over approximately four weeks 19 to 20. Across all healthy donors, variance in clone template counts between two-week samples was found to increase significantly with total template count.

TCRbeta CDR3 regions were profiled by bias-controlled multiplex PCR amplification of genomic DNA with the immunoSEQ Assay. On the authors' methods: The absolute abundance of each unique TCRbeta CDR3 region was quantified after sequences were collapsed and filtered. Differential abundance was tested with two models: a binomial (Fisher-equivalent) model and a beta-binomial model that adds time-dependent variance fitted from healthy donors. Clones with fewer than 5 combined templates were removed, and a clone was called differentially abundant if the clone's Benjamini-Hochberg FDR was below 0.01. In the beta-binomial model, variance was expressed as a function of the total template count across the two samples, in the form v = (b*log(k)+a)^2. Sourced from immuneACCESS, this table was stored by TCRdb with only in-frame sequences that have V and J called. A share of the clones is absent; for the studies checked, an unresolved V gene accounts for under half, and the remainder has no known explanation. The DNA was the basis for D and trimming; V, J and clone size are from that table. This sample lists 85,000 to 90,000 clones; approximately 86% were detected once. The ten largest clones represent 5.5% to 6.5% of the sample.

In the case of this clone: Its binding antigen is unknown. The record has no base qualities; no much larger clone is one base away.

A distance of 9 bases separates the germline ends of V and J, which lose 0 bases and 4 bases respectively. CDR1 MNHEY and CDR2 SVGAGI were looked up in the germline V gene. The CDR3 spans 14 residues, from the cysteine through the phenylalanine. The DNA shown is the 42-base CDR3, in frame from base 1. During the collection period, no infections or other immune events were recorded for the healthy donors. Time-dependent variance in a beta-binomial model of T-cell clone differential abundance was calibrated using healthy-donor blood repertoires as a training cohort. The training cohort was composed of approximately 10 healthy donors, 3 female and 7 male. Donor ages ranged from 29 to 64 years, with an average of about 41 years. Whole blood, obtained from a commercial supplier, was collected from each healthy donor at three time points spaced approximately two weeks apart. For immunosequencing, genomic DNA was extracted from unsorted whole blood.

The origin of this receptor is a person between 18 and 75 years old in good health. Sequencing was carried out using blood. The V and J genes are TRBV6-5 and TRBJ2-5; the D gene remains uncertain. The nucleotides are TGTGCCAGCAGTTACTCGATCAGACTAGAGACCCAGTACTTC. This yields the protein CASSYSIRLETQYF.